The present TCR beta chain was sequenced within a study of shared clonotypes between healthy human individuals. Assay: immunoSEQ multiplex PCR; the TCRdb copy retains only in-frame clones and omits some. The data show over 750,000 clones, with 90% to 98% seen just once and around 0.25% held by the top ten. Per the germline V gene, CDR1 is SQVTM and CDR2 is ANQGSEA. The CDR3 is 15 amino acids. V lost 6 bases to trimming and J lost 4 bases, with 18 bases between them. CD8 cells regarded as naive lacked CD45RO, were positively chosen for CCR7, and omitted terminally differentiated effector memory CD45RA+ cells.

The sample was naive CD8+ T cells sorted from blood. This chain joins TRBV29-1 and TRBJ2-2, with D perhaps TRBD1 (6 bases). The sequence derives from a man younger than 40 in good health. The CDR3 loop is CSVETRTEGTGELFF. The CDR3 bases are TGCAGCGTCGAAACCAGGACAGAGGGCACCGGGGAGCTGTTTTTT.